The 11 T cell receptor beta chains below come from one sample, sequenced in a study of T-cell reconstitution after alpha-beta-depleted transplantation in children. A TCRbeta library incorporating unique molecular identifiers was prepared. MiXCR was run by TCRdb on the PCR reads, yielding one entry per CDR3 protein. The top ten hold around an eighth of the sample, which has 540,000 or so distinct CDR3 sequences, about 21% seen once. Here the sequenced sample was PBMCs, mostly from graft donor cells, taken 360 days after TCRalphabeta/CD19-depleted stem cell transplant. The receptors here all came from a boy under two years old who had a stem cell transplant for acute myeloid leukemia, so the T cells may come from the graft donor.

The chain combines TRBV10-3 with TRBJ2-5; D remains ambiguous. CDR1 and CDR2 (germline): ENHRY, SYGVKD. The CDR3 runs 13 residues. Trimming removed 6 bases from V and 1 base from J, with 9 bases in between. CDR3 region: CAISFGTQETQYF. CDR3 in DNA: TGTGCCATCAGCTTCGGTACCCAAGAGACCCAGTACTTC.

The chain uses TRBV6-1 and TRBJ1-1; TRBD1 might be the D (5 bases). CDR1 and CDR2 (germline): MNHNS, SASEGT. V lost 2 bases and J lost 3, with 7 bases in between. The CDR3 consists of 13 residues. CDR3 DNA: TGTGCCAGCAGTGAACAGGGATACACTGAAGCTTTCTTT. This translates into CASSEQGYTEAFF.

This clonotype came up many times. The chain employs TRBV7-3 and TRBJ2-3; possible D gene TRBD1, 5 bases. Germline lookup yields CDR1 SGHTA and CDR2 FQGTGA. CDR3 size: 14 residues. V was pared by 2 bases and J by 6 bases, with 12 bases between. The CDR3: CASSLFDGADTQYF. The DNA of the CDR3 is TGTGCCAGCAGCTTATTTGATGGGGCCGATACGCAGTATTTT.

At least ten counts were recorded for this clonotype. This chain's CDR3 is CASSALLGPNTEAFF. CDR3 DNA: TGTGCCAGCAGTGCTTTACTCGGACCGAACACTGAAGCTTTCTTT. This chain uses TRBV6-1 with TRBJ1-1; D not certain. This CDR3 spans 15 amino acids. Between the trimmed V and J ends, which lost 4 bases and 1 base, there was a span of 13 bases. Per the germline V gene, CDR1 is MNHNS and CDR2 is SASEGT.

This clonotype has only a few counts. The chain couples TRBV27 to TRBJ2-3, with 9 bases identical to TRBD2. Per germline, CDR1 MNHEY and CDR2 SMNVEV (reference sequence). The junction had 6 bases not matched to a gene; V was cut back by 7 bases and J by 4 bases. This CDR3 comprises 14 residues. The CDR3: CASTLGGGADTQYF. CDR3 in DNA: TGTGCCAGCACCTTGGGCGGGGGGGCAGATACGCAGTATTTT.

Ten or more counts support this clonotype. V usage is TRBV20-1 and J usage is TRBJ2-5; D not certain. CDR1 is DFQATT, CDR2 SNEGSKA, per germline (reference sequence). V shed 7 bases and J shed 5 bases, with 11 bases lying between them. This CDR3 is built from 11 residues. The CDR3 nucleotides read TGCAGTGGAGGCATTCGGGAGACCCAGTACTTC. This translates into CSGGIRETQYF.

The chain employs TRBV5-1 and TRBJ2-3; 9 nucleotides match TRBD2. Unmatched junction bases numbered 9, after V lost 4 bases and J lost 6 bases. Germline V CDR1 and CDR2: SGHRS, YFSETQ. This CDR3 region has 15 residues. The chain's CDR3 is CASSKISGGGDTQYF. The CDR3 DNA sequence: TGCGCCAGCAGCAAGATTAGCGGGGGCGGGGATACGCAGTATTTT.

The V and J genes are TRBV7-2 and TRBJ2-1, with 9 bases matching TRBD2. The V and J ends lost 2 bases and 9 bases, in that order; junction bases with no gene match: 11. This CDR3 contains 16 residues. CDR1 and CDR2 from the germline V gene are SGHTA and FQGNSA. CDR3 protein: CASSLLAGVSFGEQFF. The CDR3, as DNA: TGTGCCAGCAGCTTATTAGCGGGGGTTTCTTTTGGTGAGCAGTTCTTC.

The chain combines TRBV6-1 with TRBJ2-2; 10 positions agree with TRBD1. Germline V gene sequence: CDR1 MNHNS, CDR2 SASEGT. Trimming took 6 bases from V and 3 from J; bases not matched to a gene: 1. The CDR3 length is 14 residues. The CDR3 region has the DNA TGTGCCAGCAGGGACAGGGGGGACACCGGGGAGCTGTTTTTT. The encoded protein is CASRDRGDTGELFF.

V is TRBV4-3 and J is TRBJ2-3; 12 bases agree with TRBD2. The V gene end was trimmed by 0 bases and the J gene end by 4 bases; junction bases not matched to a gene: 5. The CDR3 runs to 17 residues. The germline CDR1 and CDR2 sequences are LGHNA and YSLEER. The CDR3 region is CASSQDLPSGGADTQYF. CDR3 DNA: TGCGCCAGCAGCCAAGATTTGCCTAGCGGGGGGGCAGATACGCAGTATTTT.

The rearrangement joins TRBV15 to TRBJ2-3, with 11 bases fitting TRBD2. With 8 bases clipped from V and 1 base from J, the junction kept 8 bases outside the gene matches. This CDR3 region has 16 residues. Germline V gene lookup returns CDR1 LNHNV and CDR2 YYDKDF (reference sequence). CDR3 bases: TGTGCCACCGGGGTAGCGGGGGGGCTAGGCACAGATACGCAGTATTTT. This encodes CATGVAGGLGTDTQYF.